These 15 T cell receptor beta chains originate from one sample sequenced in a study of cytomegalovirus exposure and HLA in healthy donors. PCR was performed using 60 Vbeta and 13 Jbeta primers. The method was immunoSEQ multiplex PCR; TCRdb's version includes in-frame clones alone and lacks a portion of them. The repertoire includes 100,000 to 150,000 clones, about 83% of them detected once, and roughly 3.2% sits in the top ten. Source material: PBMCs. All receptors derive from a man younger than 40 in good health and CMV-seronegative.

The CDR3 region has the DNA TGTGCCAGCAGTTTAAAGTGGACAGGGGGCGGTCAGCCCCAGCATTTT. This sequence encodes CASSLKWTGGGQPQHF. This sequence joins TRBV6-5 and TRBJ1-5; the match to TRBD1 covers 11 bases. Per germline, CDR1 MNHEY and CDR2 SVGAGI. V trimming: 4 bases; J trimming: 6 bases; junction bases outside the gene matches: 8. The CDR3 covers 16 residues.

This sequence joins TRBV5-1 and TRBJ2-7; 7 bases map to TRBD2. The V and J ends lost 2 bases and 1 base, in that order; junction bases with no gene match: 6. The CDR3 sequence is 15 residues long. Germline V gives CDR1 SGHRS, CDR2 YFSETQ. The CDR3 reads CASSFLASGSYEQYF. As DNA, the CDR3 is TGCGCCAGCAGCTTTTTGGCTAGCGGATCCTACGAGCAGTACTTC.

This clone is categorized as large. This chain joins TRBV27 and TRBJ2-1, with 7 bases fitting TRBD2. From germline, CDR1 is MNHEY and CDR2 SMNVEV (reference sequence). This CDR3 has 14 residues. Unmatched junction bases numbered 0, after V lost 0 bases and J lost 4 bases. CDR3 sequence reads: CASSLSGLYNEQFF. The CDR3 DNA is TGTGCCAGCAGTTTATCGGGACTATACAATGAGCAGTTCTTC.

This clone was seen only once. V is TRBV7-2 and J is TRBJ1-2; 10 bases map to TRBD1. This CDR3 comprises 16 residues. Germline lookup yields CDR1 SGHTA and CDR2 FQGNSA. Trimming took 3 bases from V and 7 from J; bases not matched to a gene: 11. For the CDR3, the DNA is TGTGCCAGCAGCTTCTCTGGACAGGGGGTTTGGGCTGGCTACACCTTC. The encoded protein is CASSFSGQGVWAGYTF.

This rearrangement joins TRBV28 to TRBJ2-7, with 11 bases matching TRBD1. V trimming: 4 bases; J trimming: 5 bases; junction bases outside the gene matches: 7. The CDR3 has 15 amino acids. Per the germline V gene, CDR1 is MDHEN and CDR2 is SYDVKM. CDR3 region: CASSSPGTGGDEQYF. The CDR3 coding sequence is TGTGCCAGCAGTTCCCCCGGGACAGGGGGAGACGAGCAGTACTTC.

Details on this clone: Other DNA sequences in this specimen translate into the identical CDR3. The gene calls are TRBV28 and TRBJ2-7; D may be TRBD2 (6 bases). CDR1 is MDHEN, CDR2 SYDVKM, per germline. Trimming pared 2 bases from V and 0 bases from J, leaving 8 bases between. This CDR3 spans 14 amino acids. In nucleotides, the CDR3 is TGTGCCAGCAGTTTAGGGGGGAGCTCCTACGAGCAGTACTTC. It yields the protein CASSLGGSSYEQYF.

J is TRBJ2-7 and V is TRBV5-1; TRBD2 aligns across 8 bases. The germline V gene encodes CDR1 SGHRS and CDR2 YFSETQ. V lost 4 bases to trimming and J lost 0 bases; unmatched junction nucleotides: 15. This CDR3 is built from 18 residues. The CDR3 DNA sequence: TGCGCCAGCAGCCCTGCGCCCGGGAGGGGACGGGCCTCCTACGAGCAGTACTTC. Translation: CASSPAPGRGRASYEQYF.

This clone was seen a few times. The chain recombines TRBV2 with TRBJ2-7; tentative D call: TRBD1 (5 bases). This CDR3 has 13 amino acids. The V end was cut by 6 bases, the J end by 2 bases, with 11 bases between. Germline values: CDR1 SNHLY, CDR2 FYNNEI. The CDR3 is CASRDIFTYEQYF. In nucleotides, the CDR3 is TGTGCCAGCAGGGACATCTTTACCTACGAGCAGTACTTC. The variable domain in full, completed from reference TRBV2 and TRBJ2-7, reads EPEVTQTPSHQVTQMGQEVILRCVPISNHLYFYWYRQILGQKVEFLVSFYNNEISEKSEIFDDQFSVERPDGSNFTLKIRSTKLEDSAMYFCASRDIFTYEQYFGPGTRLTVT.

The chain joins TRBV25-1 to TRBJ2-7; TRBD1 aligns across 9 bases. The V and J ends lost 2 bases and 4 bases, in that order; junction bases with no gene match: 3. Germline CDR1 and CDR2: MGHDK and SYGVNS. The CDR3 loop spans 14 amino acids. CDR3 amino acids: CASSERDRVYEQYF. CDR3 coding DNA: TGTGCCAGCAGTGAACGGGACAGGGTTTACGAGCAGTACTTC.

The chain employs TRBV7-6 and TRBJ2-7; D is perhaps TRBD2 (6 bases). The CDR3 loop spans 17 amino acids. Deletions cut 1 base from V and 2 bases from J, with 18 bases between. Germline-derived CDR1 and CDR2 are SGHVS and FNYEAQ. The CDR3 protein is CASSLGGNRDLTYEQYF. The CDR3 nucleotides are TGTGCCAGCAGCTTAGGTGGTAACCGGGACTTAACCTACGAGCAGTACTTC.

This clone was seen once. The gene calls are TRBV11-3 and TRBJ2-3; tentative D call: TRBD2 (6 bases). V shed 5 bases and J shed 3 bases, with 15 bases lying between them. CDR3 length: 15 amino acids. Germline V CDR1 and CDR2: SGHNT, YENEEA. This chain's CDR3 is CASSGGGIATDTQYF. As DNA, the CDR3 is TGTGCCAGCAGCGGCGGCGGGATCGCAACAGATACGCAGTATTTT.

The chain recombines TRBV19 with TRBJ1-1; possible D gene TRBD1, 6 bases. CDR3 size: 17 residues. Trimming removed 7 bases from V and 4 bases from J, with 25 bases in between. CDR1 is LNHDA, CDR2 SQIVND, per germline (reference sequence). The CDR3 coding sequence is TGTGCCAGTATGGGGATATATGGGGGAGGGGGGAGCACTGAAGCTTTCTTT. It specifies CASMGIYGGGGSTEAFF.

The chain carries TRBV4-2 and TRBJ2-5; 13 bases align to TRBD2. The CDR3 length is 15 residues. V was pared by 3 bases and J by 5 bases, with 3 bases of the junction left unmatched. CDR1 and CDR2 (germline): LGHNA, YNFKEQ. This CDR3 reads CASSHGTSGMETQYF. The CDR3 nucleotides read TGTGCCAGCAGCCACGGGACTAGCGGGATGGAGACCCAGTACTTC.

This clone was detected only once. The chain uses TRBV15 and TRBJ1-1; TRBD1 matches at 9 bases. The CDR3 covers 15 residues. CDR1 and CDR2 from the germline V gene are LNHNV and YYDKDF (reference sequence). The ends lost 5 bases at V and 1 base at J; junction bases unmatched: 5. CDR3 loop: CATSGPDRGNTEAFF. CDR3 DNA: TGTGCCACCAGCGGACCGGACAGGGGGAACACTGAAGCTTTCTTT.

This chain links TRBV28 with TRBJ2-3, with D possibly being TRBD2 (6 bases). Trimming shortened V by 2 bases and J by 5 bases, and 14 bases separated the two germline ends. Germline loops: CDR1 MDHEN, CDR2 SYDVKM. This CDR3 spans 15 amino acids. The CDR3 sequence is CASSLRLTAGDTQYF. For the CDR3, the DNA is TGTGCCAGCAGTTTAAGGTTGACAGCGGGAGATACGCAGTATTTT.